A selection of T cell receptor beta chains follows, all from one sample in a study of T cell changes during pregnancy in multiple sclerosis. Profiled with immunoSEQ multiplex PCR; TCRdb holds only in-frame clones, not every one. This table has 70,000 to 95,000 clones, around 93% appearing once. Material: peripheral blood, obtained in the third trimester of pregnancy. These receptors all stem from a female donor with multiple sclerosis, enrolled in a pregnancy study. Both conserved end residues are part of each CDR3. D genes are given only for firm matches. The size field is filled for only some rows; it gives once, few, many or a size class.

d_call,v_call,clone_size,j_call,cdr3_aa,cdr3_nt
TRBD1,TRBV7-2,-,TRBJ1-2,CASSLEPGQSLYGYTF,TGTGCCAGCAGCTTAGAACCGGGACAGTCGCTTTATGGCTACACCTTC
TRBD1,TRBV9,-,TRBJ2-3,CASSVETGMADTQYF,TGTGCCAGCAGCGTAGAGACAGGGATGGCAGATACGCAGTATTTT
TRBD2,TRBV7-9,-,TRBJ2-7,CASSSPGTSGRRYEQYF,TGTGCCAGCAGCTCCCCCGGGACTAGCGGGAGAAGGTACGAGCAGTACTTC
-,TRBV7-2,-,TRBJ2-7,CASSTRTYEQYF,TGTGCCAGCAGCACCAGGACCTACGAGCAGTACTTC
TRBD2,TRBV5-5,-,TRBJ2-4,CAAKTRTSPTYIQYF,TGTGCCGCCAAGACACGGACTAGCCCCACGTACATTCAGTACTTC
-,TRBV7-2,once,TRBJ2-2,CASSLVGHRGTGELFF,TGTGCCAGCAGCTTAGTAGGACATCGAGGAACCGGGGAGCTGTTTTTT
-,TRBV6-5,-,TRBJ1-1,CASSYGDFRNTEAFF,TGTGCCAGCAGTTACGGGGACTTCCGGAACACTGAAGCTTTCTTT
TRBD1,TRBV18,-,TRBJ1-2,CASSPLGQADYGYTF,TGTGCCAGCTCACCCCTAGGACAGGCGGACTATGGCTACACCTTC
TRBD1,TRBV2,once,TRBJ1-4,CASTRGVNEKLFF,TGTGCCAGTACCAGGGGGGTTAATGAAAAACTGTTTTTT
TRBD1,TRBV4-1,-,TRBJ1-5,CASSLTGSSNQPQHF,TGCGCCAGCAGCCTGACAGGGTCTAGCAATCAGCCCCAGCATTTT
TRBD2,TRBV4-1,-,TRBJ2-7,CASSLKAGNYEQYF,TGCGCCAGCAGCCTTAAAGCGGGAAACTACGAGCAGTACTTC
-,TRBV27,-,TRBJ2-7,CASSFRGTYEQYF,TGTGCCAGCAGTTTCAGGGGTACCTACGAGCAGTACTTC
TRBD2,TRBV7-9,-,TRBJ2-6,CASSLAGGAGANVLTF,TGTGCCAGCAGCTTAGCGGGAGGGGCTGGGGCCAACGTCCTGACTTTC
-,TRBV28,-,TRBJ1-1,CASSFFLPRRGEKKTEAFF,TGTGCCAGCAGTTTCTTTCTTCCTCGGCGTGGGGAGAAAAAAACTGAAGCTTTCTTT
-,TRBV1,once,TRBJ2-1,CTSSQDMELAGDEQFF,TGCACCAGCAGCCAAGATATGGAGCTAGCGGGAGATGAGCAGTTCTTC
TRBD2,TRBV6-1,-,TRBJ2-7,CASSETSGATREQYF,TGTGCCAGCAGTGAAACTAGCGGGGCCACACGCGAGCAGTACTTC
-,TRBV14,-,TRBJ2-7,CASSQVRGANEQYF,TGTGCCAGCAGCCAAGTACGGGGGGCTAACGAGCAGTACTTC
-,TRBV19,-,TRBJ2-1,CATKQGSSYNEQFF,TGTGCCACGAAACAGGGCAGCTCCTACAATGAGCAGTTCTTC
TRBD2,TRBV6-6,once,TRBJ2-7,CASSKSSGGFAYEQYF,TGTGCCAGCAGTAAATCTAGCGGGGGATTCGCCTACGAGCAGTACTTC
TRBD2,TRBV5-1,-,TRBJ2-3,CATARTSGSTDTQYF,TGCGCCACGGCTAGGACTAGCGGGAGCACAGATACGCAGTATTTT
TRBD2,TRBV11-2,-,TRBJ2-5,CASSLGTSGILETQYF,TGTGCCAGCAGCCTTGGGACTAGCGGGATTTTGGAGACCCAGTACTTC
TRBD1,TRBV11-2,-,TRBJ2-7,CASSTRDRGSTTYEQYF,TGTGCCAGCAGCACCCGGGACAGGGGCTCTACTACCTACGAGCAGTACTTC
TRBD2,TRBV2,-,TRBJ2-4,CASVAGGGQNIQYF,TGTGCCAGTGTAGCGGGAGGGGGCCAAAACATTCAGTACTTC
TRBD1,TRBV11-2,once,TRBJ2-2,CASSRPGTGVGELFF,TGTGCCAGCAGCCGGCCGGGGACAGGGGTCGGGGAGCTGTTTTTT
TRBD2,TRBV5-1,-,TRBJ2-2,CASSLDEGGTGELFF,TGCGCCAGCAGCTTGGACGAGGGAGGGACCGGGGAGCTGTTTTTT